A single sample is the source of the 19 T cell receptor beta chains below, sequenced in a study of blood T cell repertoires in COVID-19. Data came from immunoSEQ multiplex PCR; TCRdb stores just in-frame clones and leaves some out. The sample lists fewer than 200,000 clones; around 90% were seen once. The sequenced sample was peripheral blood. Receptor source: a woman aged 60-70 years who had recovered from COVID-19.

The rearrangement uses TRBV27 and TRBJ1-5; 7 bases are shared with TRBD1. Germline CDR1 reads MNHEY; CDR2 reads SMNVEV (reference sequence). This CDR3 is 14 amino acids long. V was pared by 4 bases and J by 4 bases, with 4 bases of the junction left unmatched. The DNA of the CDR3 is TGTGCCAGCAGTTCCCCGGGACAGAATCAGCCCCAGCATTTT. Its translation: CASSSPGQNQPQHF.

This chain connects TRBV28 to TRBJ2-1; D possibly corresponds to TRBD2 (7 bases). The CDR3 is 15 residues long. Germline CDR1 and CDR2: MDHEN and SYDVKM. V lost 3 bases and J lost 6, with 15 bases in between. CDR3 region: CASSLGGAQPNEQFF. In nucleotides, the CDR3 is TGTGCCAGCAGTTTGGGGGGGGCCCAACCCAATGAGCAGTTCTTC.

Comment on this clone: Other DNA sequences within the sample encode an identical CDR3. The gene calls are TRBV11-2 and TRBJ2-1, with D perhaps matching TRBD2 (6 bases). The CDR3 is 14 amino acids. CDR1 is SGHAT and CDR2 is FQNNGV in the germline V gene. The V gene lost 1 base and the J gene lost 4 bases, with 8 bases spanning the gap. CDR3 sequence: CASSLAGVYNEQFF. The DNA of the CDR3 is TGTGCCAGCAGCTTAGCGGGGGTATACAATGAGCAGTTCTTC.

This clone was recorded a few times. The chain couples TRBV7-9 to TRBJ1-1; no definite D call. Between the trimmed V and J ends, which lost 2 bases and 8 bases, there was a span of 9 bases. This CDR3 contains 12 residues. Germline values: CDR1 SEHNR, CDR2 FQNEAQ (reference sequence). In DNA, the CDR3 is TGTGCCAGCAGCTTAACGAACAACGAAGCTTTCTTT. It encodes CASSLTNNEAFF.

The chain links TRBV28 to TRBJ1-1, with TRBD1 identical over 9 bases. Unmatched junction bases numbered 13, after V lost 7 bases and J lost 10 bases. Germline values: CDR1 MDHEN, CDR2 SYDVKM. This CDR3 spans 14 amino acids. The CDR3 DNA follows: TGTGCCAGCAATGGGGGACAGGGACATAGTGGAGCTTTCTTT. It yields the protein CASNGGQGHSGAFF.

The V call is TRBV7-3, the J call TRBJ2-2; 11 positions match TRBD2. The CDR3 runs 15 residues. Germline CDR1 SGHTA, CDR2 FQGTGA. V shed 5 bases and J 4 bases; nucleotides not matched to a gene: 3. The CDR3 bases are TGTGCCAGCAGCCCCGGACTAGCGGGCACCGGGGAGCTGTTTTTT. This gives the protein CASSPGLAGTGELFF.

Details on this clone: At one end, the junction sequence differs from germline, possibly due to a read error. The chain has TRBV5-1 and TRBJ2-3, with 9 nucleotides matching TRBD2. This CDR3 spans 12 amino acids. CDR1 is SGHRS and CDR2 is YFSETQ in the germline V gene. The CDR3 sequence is CVSSLASGEAYF. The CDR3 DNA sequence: TGCGTCAGCAGCTTGGCTAGCGGGGAAGCATATTTT.

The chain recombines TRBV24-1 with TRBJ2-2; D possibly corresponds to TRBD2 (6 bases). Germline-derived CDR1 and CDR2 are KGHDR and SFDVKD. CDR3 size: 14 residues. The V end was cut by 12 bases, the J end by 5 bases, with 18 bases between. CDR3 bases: TGTGCCGTAGGGAGGAGGGATAGTACCGGGGAGCTGTTTTTT. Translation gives CAVGRRDSTGELFF.

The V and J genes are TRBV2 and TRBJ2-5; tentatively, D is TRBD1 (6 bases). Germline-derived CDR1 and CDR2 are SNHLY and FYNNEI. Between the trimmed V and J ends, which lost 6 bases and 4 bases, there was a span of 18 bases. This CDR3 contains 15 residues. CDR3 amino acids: CASRTGLGMSETQYF. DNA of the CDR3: TGTGCCAGCAGAACAGGGTTAGGGATGTCAGAGACCCAGTACTTC. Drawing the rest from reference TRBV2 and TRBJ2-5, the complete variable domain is EPEVTQTPSHQVTQMGQEVILRCVPISNHLYFYWYRQILGQKVEFLVSFYNNEISEKSEIFDDQFSVERPDGSNFTLKIRSTKLEDSAMYFCASRTGLGMSETQYFGPGTRLLVL.

Here the CDR3 DNA reads TGTGCCAGCAGAAGGGACAGTAACTATGGCTACACCTTC. It translates to CASRRDSNYGYTF. The genes are TRBV6-5 and TRBJ1-2, with 7 bases that match TRBD1. Germline CDR1 and CDR2: MNHEY and SVGAGI. V gave up 6 bases and J gave up 1 base; unmatched junction bases: 2. The CDR3 is 13 residues long.

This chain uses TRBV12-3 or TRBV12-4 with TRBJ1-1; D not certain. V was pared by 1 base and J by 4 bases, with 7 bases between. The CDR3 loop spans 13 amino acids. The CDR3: CASSLEPGTEAFF. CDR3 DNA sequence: TGTGCCAGCAGTTTAGAACCCGGCACTGAAGCTTTCTTT.

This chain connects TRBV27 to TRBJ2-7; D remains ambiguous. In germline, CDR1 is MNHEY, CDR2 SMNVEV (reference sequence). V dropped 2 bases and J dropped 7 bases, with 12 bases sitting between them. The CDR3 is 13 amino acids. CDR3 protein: CASSLLGTTEQYF. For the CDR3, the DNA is TGTGCCAGCAGTTTACTCGGAACTACAGAGCAGTACTTC.

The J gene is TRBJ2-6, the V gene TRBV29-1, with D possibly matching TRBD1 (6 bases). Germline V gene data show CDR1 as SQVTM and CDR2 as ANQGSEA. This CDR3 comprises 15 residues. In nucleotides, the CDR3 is TGCAGTGATGTCAAACAGGGTTCTGGGGCCAACGTCCTGACTTTC. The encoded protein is CSDVKQGSGANVLTF.

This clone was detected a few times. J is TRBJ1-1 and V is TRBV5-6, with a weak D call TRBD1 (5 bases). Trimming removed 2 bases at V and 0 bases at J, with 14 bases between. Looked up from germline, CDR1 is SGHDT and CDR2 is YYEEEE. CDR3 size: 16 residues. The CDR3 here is CASSFRQGYMNTEAFF. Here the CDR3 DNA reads TGTGCCAGCAGCTTCCGTCAGGGATACATGAACACTGAAGCTTTCTTT.

The CDR3 loop reads CAISGGGVRGANLGEAFF. The CDR3 bases are TGTGCCATCAGTGGTGGGGGGGTACGAGGGGCGAACCTCGGTGAAGCTTTCTTT. J is TRBJ1-1 and V is TRBV10-3; D possibly corresponds to TRBD1 (5 bases). Trimming removed 4 bases from V and 7 bases from J, with 28 bases in between. CDR1 is ENHRY and CDR2 is SYGVKD in the germline V gene. CDR3 size: 18 residues.

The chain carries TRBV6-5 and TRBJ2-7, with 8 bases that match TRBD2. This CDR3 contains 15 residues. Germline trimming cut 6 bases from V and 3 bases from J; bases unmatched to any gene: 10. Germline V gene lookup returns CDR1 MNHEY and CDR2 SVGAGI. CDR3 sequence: CASSLGGLGNYEQYF. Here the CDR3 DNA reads TGTGCCAGCAGCCTAGGGGGACTAGGAAACTACGAGCAGTACTTC.

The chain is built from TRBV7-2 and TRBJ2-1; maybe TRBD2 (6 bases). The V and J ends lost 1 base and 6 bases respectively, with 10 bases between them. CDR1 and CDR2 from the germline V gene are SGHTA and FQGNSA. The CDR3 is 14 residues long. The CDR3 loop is CASSLVTGVNEQFF. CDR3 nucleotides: TGTGCCAGCAGCTTAGTAACGGGGGTCAATGAGCAGTTCTTC.

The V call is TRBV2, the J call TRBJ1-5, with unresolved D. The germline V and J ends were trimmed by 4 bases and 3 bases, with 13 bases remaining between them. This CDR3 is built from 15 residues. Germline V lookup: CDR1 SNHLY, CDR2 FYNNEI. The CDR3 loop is CASSGQRDSNQPQHF. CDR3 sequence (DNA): TGTGCCAGCAGTGGGCAGCGAGACTCCAATCAGCCCCAGCATTTT.

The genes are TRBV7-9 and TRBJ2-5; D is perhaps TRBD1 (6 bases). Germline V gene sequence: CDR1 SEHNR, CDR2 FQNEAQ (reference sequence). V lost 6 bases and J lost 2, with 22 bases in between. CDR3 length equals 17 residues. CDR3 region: CASRVGQGRTTQETQYF. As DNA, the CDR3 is TGTGCCAGCAGAGTTGGCCAGGGGCGCACCACGCAAGAGACCCAGTACTTC.